The clone carrying this T cell receptor beta chain appeared once. No antigen is known for it. The data are from a study of blood T cells in healthy people across ages. Study-level information: In model experiments, template switching was able to capture about one barcoded beta molecule for every two T cells that were present.

No fewer than 5.5 micrograms of total RNA were isolated from every sample. Sample-barcoded 5' priming and a J-beta primer mix drove a second PCR of roughly 6 to 12 cycles. Every sample gave at least 2.5 million paired-end reads containing CDR3. TCRdb recomputed calls from the 5' RACE reads with MiXCR, one row per CDR3 protein. The sample includes around 280,000 distinct CDR3 sequences, around 29% of them seen just once. The study's findings and limits: Unsorted PBMCs blocked a conclusive comparison of naive and antigen-experienced cells.

Sequencing was done on a sample of blood. The origin of this receptor is a woman in her seventies in good health.

CDR3 sequence: CASSEANNEQFF. The CDR3 coding sequence is TGTGCCAGCAGTGAGGCCAACAATGAGCAGTTCTTC. The chain carries TRBV6-5 and TRBJ2-5; D call uncertain. The better agreement between TRBJ2-1 and the DNA end casts doubt on the J call. This CDR3 region has 12 residues. The germline V gene has CDR1 MNHEY and CDR2 SVGAGI.